Following are 24 T cell receptor beta chains from one sample sequenced in a study of graft-versus-host responses after intestinal transplantation (dated by TCRdb to the early 2020s). This specimen's time point label, per the study, means: cells obtained before transplantation from donor or recipient. Which antigens these TCRs recognize remains unknown. To prepare the library, the immunoSEQ multiplex PCR assay was applied. TCRdb took this table from immuneACCESS and kept in-frame rearrangements with V and J called. Such tables lack part of the clones; where checked against another copy, unresolved V genes explain under half of the gap, and the rest is unexplained. This sample lists about 41,000 clones; around 95% were detected once. Of the sample, more than 0.45% falls within the top ten clones. Material: unstimulated CD8+ T cells sorted from spleen or lymph node cells, obtained before transplant. The receptors originated from a human donor who was the organ donor for an intestinal transplant.

The count of this clone is one. In DNA, the CDR3 is TGTGCCAGCAGCCAAGAGTTAGCGGGGGGGCATCACACAGATACGCAGTATTTT. It yields the protein CASSQELAGGHHTDTQYF. This chain connects TRBV4-2 to TRBJ2-3, with 11 bases fitting TRBD2. The germline gives CDR1 LGHNA, CDR2 YNFKEQ. The CDR3 length is 18 residues. The V gene end was trimmed by 0 bases and the J gene end by 2 bases; junction bases not matched to a gene: 7.

V usage is TRBV4-1 and J usage is TRBJ2-2; TRBD1 matches 8 bases. This CDR3 comprises 15 residues. Trimming at V came to 3 bases and at J to 1 base, leaving 1 base not matched to a gene. Germline CDR1 and CDR2: MGHRA and YSYEKL. The CDR3 protein is CASSHGQGNTGELFF. The CDR3 region has the DNA TGCGCCAGCAGCCACGGACAGGGGAACACCGGGGAGCTGTTTTTT.

The chain recombines TRBV7-3 with TRBJ1-2; 7 nucleotides line up with TRBD1. The V segment lost 5 bases and the J segment 6 bases; nucleotides outside the gene matches: 12. Germline CDR1 is SGHTA and CDR2 is FQGTGA. The CDR3 runs 15 residues. The CDR3 DNA follows: TGTGCCAGCAGCCGATCGCGACAGGGAAAGGATGGCTACACCTTC. Protein product: CASSRSRQGKDGYTF. The entire variable domain, with the rest obtained from reference TRBV7-3 and TRBJ1-2, is as follows: GAGVSQTPSNKVTEKGKYVELRCDPISGHTALYWYRQSLGQGPEFLIYFQGTGAADDSGLPNDRFFAVRPEGSVSTLKIQRTERGDSAVYLCASSRSRQGKDGYTFGSGTRLTVV.

The count of this clone is one. V usage is TRBV4-2 and J usage is TRBJ2-5, with TRBD2 identical over 8 bases. Germline CDR1 reads LGHNA; CDR2 reads YNFKEQ. Trimming removed 0 bases from V and 1 base from J; junction bases left unmatched: 1. The CDR3 has 15 residues. In nucleotides, the CDR3 is TGTGCCAGCAGCCAAGAACTAGCGGCCCAAGAGACCCAGTACTTC. Amino acid sequence: CASSQELAAQETQYF.

The chain recombines TRBV7-2 with TRBJ2-1; no clear D gene. The CDR3 sequence is 13 residues long. The germline gives CDR1 SGHTA, CDR2 FQGNSA. V was shortened by 8 bases and J by 5 bases, with 13 bases between the two germline ends. Here the CDR3 reads CASGIGRNNEQFF. In nucleotides, the CDR3 is TGTGCCAGCGGGATTGGCAGAAACAATGAGCAGTTCTTC.

This clone was recorded only once. The gene calls are TRBV7-8 and TRBJ2-7; D unresolved. Germline CDR1 reads SGHVS; CDR2 reads FQNEAQ. The CDR3 totals 12 residues. V lost 3 bases to trimming and J lost 5 bases, with 8 bases between them. The CDR3 DNA follows: TGTGCCAGCAGCTTCCGCGTCGACGAGCAGTACTTC. This codes for CASSFRVDEQYF.

This sequence joins TRBV5-1 and TRBJ2-7; D ambiguous. The CDR3 covers 13 residues. CDR1 SGHRS and CDR2 YFSETQ come from the germline V gene. Trimming cost V 3 bases and J 0 bases, with 7 bases left between them. CDR3 residues: CASSSSSSYEQYF. The CDR3 region has the DNA TGCGCCAGCAGCTCCTCTAGCTCCTACGAGCAGTACTTC.

V is TRBV7-2 and J is TRBJ1-5; unclear D gene. Trimming removed 1 base from V and 6 bases from J, with 10 bases in between. The CDR3 loop spans 14 amino acids. Germline-derived CDR1 and CDR2 are SGHTA and FQGNSA. The CDR3 DNA reads as TGTGCCAGCAGCTTAGTGCACAGACTTCAGCCCCAGCATTTT. It encodes CASSLVHRLQPQHF.

V gene TRBV25-1 combines with J gene TRBJ1-2, with D unclear. The CDR3 has 14 amino acids. V was shortened by 8 bases and J by 1 base, with 14 bases between the two germline ends. Germline V gene sequence: CDR1 MGHDK, CDR2 SYGVNS. CDR3 bases: TGTGCCAGCGGTGCTTACACTAGTAACTATGGCTACACCTTC. Translating gives CASGAYTSNYGYTF.

The chain's CDR3 is CASSYSGGPTGELFF. DNA of the CDR3: TGTGCCAGCAGTTACTCGGGGGGGCCGACCGGGGAGCTGTTTTTT. The chain recombines TRBV6-5 with TRBJ2-2, with D tentatively TRBD2 (7 bases). This CDR3 spans 15 amino acids. The germline gives CDR1 MNHEY, CDR2 SVGAGI. Trimming cost V 0 bases and J 5 bases, with 10 bases left between them.

The chain joins TRBV5-5 to TRBJ2-7, with TRBD2 identical over 12 bases. The trim removed 3 bases at V and 3 bases at J, leaving 16 bases unmatched. CDR1 SGHKS and CDR2 YYEKEE come from the germline V gene (reference sequence). This CDR3 spans 19 amino acids. The CDR3 here is CASSSAPGLAGKNIYEQYF. The CDR3 DNA sequence: TGTGCCAGCAGCTCCGCACCCGGACTAGCGGGGAAGAATATCTACGAGCAGTACTTC.

J is TRBJ2-6 and V is TRBV7-3; D is unresolved. The ends were cut back, 0 bases at V and 3 bases at J, with 0 bases in the middle. The CDR3 contains 13 residues. Germline CDR1 and CDR2: SGHTA and FQGTGA. CDR3 nucleotide sequence: TGTGCCAGCAGCTTAACTGGGGCCAACGTCCTGACTTTC. Translation: CASSLTGANVLTF.

The chain carries TRBV9 and TRBJ2-3, with D maybe TRBD2 (5 bases). The V end was cut by 6 bases, the J end by 1 base, with 12 bases between. This CDR3 region has 14 residues. CDR1 is SGDLS and CDR2 is YYNGEE in the germline V gene. The CDR3 DNA reads TGTGCCAGCACCCCGTGGCGGGGCACAGATACGCAGTATTTT. It codes for CASTPWRGTDTQYF.

This chain joins TRBV4-3 and TRBJ2-7; a weak D match, TRBD1 (5 bases). Deletions cut 0 bases from V and 2 bases from J, with 11 bases between. Germline lookup yields CDR1 LGHNA and CDR2 YSLEER. The CDR3 contains 15 residues. The CDR3 DNA sequence: TGCGCCAGCAGCCAAGATATGGCAGGGACCTACGAGCAGTACTTC. Protein: CASSQDMAGTYEQYF.

V usage is TRBV7-9 and J usage is TRBJ2-5; D not certain. The CDR3 is 14 amino acids. The ends were cut back, 2 bases at V and 8 bases at J, with 15 bases in the middle. In germline, CDR1 is SEHNR, CDR2 FQNEAQ (reference sequence). The CDR3 reads CASSLSIHGITQYF. CDR3 DNA: TGTGCCAGCAGCTTATCCATCCATGGGATCACCCAGTACTTC.

This chain joins TRBV13 and TRBJ2-7; weak D call: TRBD2 (5 bases). Deletions cut 1 base from V and 4 bases from J, with 8 bases between. Looked up from germline, CDR1 is PRHDT and CDR2 is FYEKMQ (reference sequence). This CDR3 region has 13 residues. DNA of the CDR3: TGTGCCAGCAGCTTAGTCGGGGAGTACGAGCAGTACTTC. It specifies CASSLVGEYEQYF. Full variable domain (outside the CDR3, taken from reference TRBV13 and TRBJ2-7): AAGVIQSPRHLIKEKRETATLKCYPIPRHDTVYWYQQGPGQDPQFLISFYEKMQSDKGSIPDRFSAQQFSDYHSELNMSSLELGDSALYFCASSLVGEYEQYFGPGTRLTVT.

The chain employs TRBV6-5 and TRBJ2-5, with D unclear. Germline loops: CDR1 MNHEY, CDR2 SVGAGI. V was clipped by 5 bases and J by 5 bases, with 12 bases between them. CDR3 length: 13 residues. The CDR3 nucleotides read TGTGCCAGCAGTCAAGCGAATAGGGAGACCCAGTACTTC. Amino acid sequence: CASSQANRETQYF.

The rearrangement joins TRBV4-3 to TRBJ1-4; TRBD1 might be the D (5 bases). V lost 3 bases and J lost 0, with 14 bases in between. The germline CDR1 and CDR2 sequences are LGHNA and YSLEER. The CDR3 loop spans 17 amino acids. CDR3 DNA sequence: TGCGCCAGCAGCCACCGGTTGGACATTGCAACTAATGAAAAACTGTTTTTT. Translating gives CASSHRLDIATNEKLFF.

The chain links TRBV5-3 to TRBJ2-7, with D uncertain. TRBV5-3 is given ORF status, its function remaining uncertain. The V and J ends lost 5 bases and 4 bases respectively, with 7 bases between them. This CDR3 contains 11 residues. CDR3 nucleotides: TGTGCCAGAAGGGTGGGGTACGAGCAGTACTTC. It is translated as CARRVGYEQYF.

The chain combines TRBV7-8 with TRBJ1-1, with D possibly TRBD1 on 6 matching bases. The CDR3 sequence is 14 residues long. Germline lookup yields CDR1 SGHVS and CDR2 FQNEAQ. Trimming took off 5 bases at V and 3 bases at J, with 13 bases between the two ends. The DNA of the CDR3 is TGTGCCAGCAGCGATTCGACAGGCTACACTGAAGCTTTCTTT. As protein: CASSDSTGYTEAFF.

The gene calls are TRBV7-2 and TRBJ2-7; D may match TRBD1 or TRBD2 (5 bases each). Germline assignment: CDR1 SGHTA and CDR2 FQGNSA. The V end was cut by 3 bases, the J end by 5 bases, with 11 bases between. The CDR3 contains 13 residues. The CDR3 bases are TGTGCCAGCAGCTTGGGGGTAGGGCACGAGCAGTACTTC. It yields the protein CASSLGVGHEQYF.

The chain joins TRBV30 to TRBJ2-3; the D gene is possibly TRBD2 (7 bases). The CDR3 extends over 14 amino acids. CDR1 is GTSNPN and CDR2 is SVGIG in the germline V gene (reference sequence). The V and J ends lost 8 bases and 6 bases respectively, with 21 bases between them. CDR3 DNA sequence: TGTGCCCTGGAACCGGGGGGCCTTTCGGATACGCAGTATTTT. It specifies CALEPGGLSDTQYF.

The V and J genes are TRBV7-4 and TRBJ2-1; D may be TRBD1 (5 bases). The germline V and J ends were trimmed by 6 bases and 8 bases, with 11 bases remaining between them. The CDR3 has 12 residues. The germline V gene encodes CDR1 SGHVT and CDR2 SQSDAQ. The CDR3 coding sequence is TGTGCCAGCAGGCCCTGGGGCGATGAGCAGTTCTTC. This sequence encodes CASRPWGDEQFF.

The rearrangement uses TRBV4-3 and TRBJ2-1; D is undetermined. V gave up 0 bases and J gave up 10 bases, with 10 bases separating them. Per germline, CDR1 LGHNA and CDR2 YSLEER. The CDR3 has 13 residues. This CDR3 is CASSQEVKREQFF. The CDR3 bases are TGCGCCAGCAGCCAAGAGGTCAAGCGCGAGCAGTTCTTC.